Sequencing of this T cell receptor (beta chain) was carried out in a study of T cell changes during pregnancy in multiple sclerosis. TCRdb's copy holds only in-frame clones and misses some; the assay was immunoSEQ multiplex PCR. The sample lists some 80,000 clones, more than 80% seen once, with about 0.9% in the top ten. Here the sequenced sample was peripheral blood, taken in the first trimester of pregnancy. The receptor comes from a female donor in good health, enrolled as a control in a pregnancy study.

The CDR3 protein is CASIAGGPYNEQFF. In DNA, the CDR3 is TGTGCCAGCATAGCGGGGGGGCCCTACAATGAGCAGTTCTTC. The rearrangement uses TRBV6-1 and TRBJ2-1; 11 positions match TRBD2. This CDR3 spans 14 amino acids. V shed 7 bases and J 2 bases; nucleotides not matched to a gene: 1. CDR1 and CDR2 (germline): MNHNS, SASEGT.